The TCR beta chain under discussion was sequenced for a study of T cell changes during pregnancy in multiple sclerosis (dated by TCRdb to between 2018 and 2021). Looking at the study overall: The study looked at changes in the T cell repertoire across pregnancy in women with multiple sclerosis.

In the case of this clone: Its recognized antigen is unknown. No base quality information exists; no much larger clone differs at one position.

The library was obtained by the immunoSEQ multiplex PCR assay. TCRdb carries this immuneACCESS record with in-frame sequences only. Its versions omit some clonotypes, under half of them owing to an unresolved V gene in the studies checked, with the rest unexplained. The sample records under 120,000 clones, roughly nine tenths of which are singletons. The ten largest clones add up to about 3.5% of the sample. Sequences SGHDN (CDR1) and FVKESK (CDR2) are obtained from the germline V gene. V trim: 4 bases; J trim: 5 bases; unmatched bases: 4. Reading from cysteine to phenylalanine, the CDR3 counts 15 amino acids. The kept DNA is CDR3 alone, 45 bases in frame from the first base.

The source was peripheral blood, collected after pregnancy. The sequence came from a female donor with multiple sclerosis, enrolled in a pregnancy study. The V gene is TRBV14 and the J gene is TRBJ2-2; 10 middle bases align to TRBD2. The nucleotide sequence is TGTGCCAGCAGCCTTCTTAGCGGGGGGACCGGGGAGCTGTTTTTT. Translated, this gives CASSLLSGGTGELFF.